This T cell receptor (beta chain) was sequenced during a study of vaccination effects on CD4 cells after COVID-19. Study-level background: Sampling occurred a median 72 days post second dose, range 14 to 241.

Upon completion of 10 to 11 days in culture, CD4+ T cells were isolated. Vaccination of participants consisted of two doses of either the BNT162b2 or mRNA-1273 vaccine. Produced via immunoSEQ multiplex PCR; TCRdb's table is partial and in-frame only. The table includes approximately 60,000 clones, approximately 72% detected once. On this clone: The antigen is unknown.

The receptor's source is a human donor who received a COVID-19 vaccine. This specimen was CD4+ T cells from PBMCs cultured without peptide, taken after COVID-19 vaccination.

CDR3 in DNA: TGTGCCAGCAGCTTAGTACTAGCGGTGGATACCTACGAGCAGTACTTC. Its protein product is CASSLVLAVDTYEQYF. V gene TRBV7-6 combines with J gene TRBJ2-7, with 8 positions matching TRBD2. This CDR3 contains 16 residues. CDR1 is SGHVS and CDR2 is FNYEAQ in the germline V gene. Unmatched junction bases numbered 7, after V lost 1 base and J lost 2 bases.